This T cell receptor beta chain emerged from a study of technical replicates of blood from a handful of donors. Trimming removed 6 bases from V and 3 bases from J; junction bases left unmatched: 8. The germline V gene encodes CDR1 MNHEY and CDR2 SVGAGI. The CDR3 spans 15 residues. Data came from immunoSEQ multiplex PCR; TCRdb stores just in-frame clones and leaves some out. The repertoire holds approximately 92,000 clones, approximately 95% seen once, with more than 0.2% in the top ten. This sequence originates from a human donor in good health. Sequences were obtained from T cells isolated from PBMCs. This sequence joins TRBV6-5 and TRBJ2-3; 8 nucleotides agree with TRBD2. As DNA, the CDR3 is TGTGCCAGCAGCGCACTTAGCGGGGTAACAGATACGCAGTATTTT. Translated: CASSALSGVTDTQYF.